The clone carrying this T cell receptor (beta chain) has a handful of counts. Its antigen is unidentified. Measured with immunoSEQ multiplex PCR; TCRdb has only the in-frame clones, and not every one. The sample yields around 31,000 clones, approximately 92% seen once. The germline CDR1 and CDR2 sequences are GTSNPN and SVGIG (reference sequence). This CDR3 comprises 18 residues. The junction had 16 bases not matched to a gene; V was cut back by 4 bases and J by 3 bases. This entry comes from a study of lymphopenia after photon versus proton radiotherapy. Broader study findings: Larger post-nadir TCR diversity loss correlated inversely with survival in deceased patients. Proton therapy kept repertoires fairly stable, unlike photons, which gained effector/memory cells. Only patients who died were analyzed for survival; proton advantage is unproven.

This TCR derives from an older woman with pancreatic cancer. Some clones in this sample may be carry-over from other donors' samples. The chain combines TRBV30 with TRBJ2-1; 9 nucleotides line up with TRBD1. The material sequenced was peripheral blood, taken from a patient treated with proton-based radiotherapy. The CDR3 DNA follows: TGTGCCTGGACCCACCCGAACAGGGGGCTTTTCAACTACAATGAGCAGTTCTTC. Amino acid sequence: CAWTHPNRGLFNYNEQFF.